This T cell receptor beta chain was sequenced during a study of molecular identifiers for immune sequencing clone quantification. TCRdb used MiXCR to reprocess the PCR reads, holding one entry per CDR3 protein. Of 400,000 to 600,000 distinct CDR3 sequences in the sample, about 21% were seen once. This clonotype was recorded at least ten times. V was cut by 5 bases and J by 1 base, with 19 bases left in between. This CDR3 has 17 residues. The germline CDR1 and CDR2 sequences are MNHEY and SVGAGI. This clonotype was obtained from a human donor in good health. Some libraries in this study had Jurkat cell RNA spiked in. The source material was naive CD8+ T cells from blood, with Jurkat cell RNA spiked in. Subset reported: FACS-sorted CD8+CD4-CCR7+CD45RA+ naive T cells. The rearrangement links TRBV6-5 to TRBJ2-3, with unresolved D. CDR3 sequence reads: CASSKRPIVLGTDTQYF. In nucleotides, the CDR3 is TGTGCCAGCAGTAAACGCCCGATCGTCCTTGGCACAGATACGCAGTATTTT.